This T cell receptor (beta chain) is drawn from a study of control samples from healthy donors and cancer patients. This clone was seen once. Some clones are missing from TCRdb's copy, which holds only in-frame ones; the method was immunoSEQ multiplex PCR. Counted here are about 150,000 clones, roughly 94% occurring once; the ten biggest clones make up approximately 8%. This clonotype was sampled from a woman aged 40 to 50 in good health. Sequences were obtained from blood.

DNA for the CDR3: TGTGCCAGTAGTATCCCGGACAGCTACACTGAAGCTTTCTTT. Its protein product is CASSIPDSYTEAFF. The chain links TRBV19 to TRBJ1-1; TRBD1 is a possible D gene (6 bases). Trimming cost V 3 bases and J 3 bases, with 11 bases left between them. The CDR3 has 14 amino acids. Per the germline V gene, CDR1 is LNHDA and CDR2 is SQIVND (reference sequence).